The 29 T cell receptor beta chains below come from one sample, sequenced in a study of cytomegalovirus exposure and HLA in healthy donors. TCRdb keeps only in-frame clones here, not all; method: immunoSEQ multiplex PCR. The top ten hold around 1.5% of the sample, which has around 71,000 clones, around 95% seen once. Material: PBMCs. These receptor sequences come from a man between 18 and 29 years old in good health and CMV-seropositive.

V and J are TRBV7-9 and TRBJ2-3; TRBD2 matches at 8 bases. V trimming: 5 bases; J trimming: 4 bases; junction bases outside the gene matches: 5. CDR3 size: 14 residues. Germline CDR1 and CDR2: SEHNR and FQNEAQ (reference sequence). CDR3 loop: CASSLGLAPDTQYF. In nucleotides, the CDR3 is TGTGCCAGCAGCCTCGGACTAGCCCCAGATACGCAGTATTTT.

V usage is TRBV4-1 and J usage is TRBJ2-2; D is perhaps TRBD2 (6 bases). CDR1 is MGHRA, CDR2 YSYEKL, per germline. This CDR3 has 15 amino acids. The V and J ends lost 4 bases and 5 bases respectively, with 14 bases between them. The CDR3 reads CASSPARGYTGELFF. The CDR3 DNA reads as TGCGCCAGCAGCCCCGCTCGGGGGTATACCGGGGAGCTGTTTTTT.

The genes are TRBV11-3 and TRBJ2-5, with D maybe TRBD2 (6 bases). This CDR3 has 15 residues. Looked up from germline, CDR1 is SGHNT and CDR2 is YENEEA. V dropped 3 bases and J dropped 2 bases, with 13 bases sitting between them. The CDR3 DNA reads as TGTGCCAGCAGCTTGGGGGTAGCGGATCAAGAGACCCAGTACTTC. Residues: CASSLGVADQETQYF.

This clone was seen just once. The chain uses TRBV7-9 and TRBJ2-3; the D gene is possibly TRBD2 (6 bases). The ends were cut back, 5 bases at V and 0 bases at J, with 21 bases in the middle. Germline CDR1 is SEHNR and CDR2 is FQNEAQ (reference sequence). The CDR3 covers 18 residues. CDR3 bases: TGTGCCAGCAGCCAAGGGACTGTCGGCGTGACTAGCACAGATACGCAGTATTTT. Translation: CASSQGTVGVTSTDTQYF.

This sequence joins TRBV5-1 and TRBJ2-7; 12 bases are a match to TRBD1. The germline V gene has CDR1 SGHRS and CDR2 YFSETQ. The CDR3 is made up of 17 amino acids. J was trimmed by 6 bases and V by 0 bases; bases with no gene match: 10. The CDR3 here is CASSLAPGQGALGEQYF. CDR3 sequence (DNA): TGCGCCAGCAGCTTGGCCCCGGGACAGGGGGCGCTAGGCGAGCAGTACTTC.

The chain is built from TRBV28 and TRBJ2-7; 10 nucleotides line up with TRBD1. The V gene's germline CDR1 is MDHEN and CDR2 SYDVKM. There are 15 residues in the CDR3. The junction had 11 bases not matched to a gene; V was cut back by 5 bases and J by 7 bases. CDR3 bases: TGTGCCAGCAGTCCTCCGGGACAGGGGTTTGGAGAGCAGTACTTC. This translates into CASSPPGQGFGEQYF.

CDR3 amino acids: CASSMGPDTGELFF. The CDR3 DNA reads TGTGCCAGTAGTATGGGGCCTGACACCGGGGAGCTGTTTTTT. The chain joins TRBV19 to TRBJ2-2; tentative D call: TRBD1 (5 bases). V was trimmed by 3 bases and J by 3 bases, leaving 8 bases between them. The CDR3 is 14 residues long. Germline V gene lookup returns CDR1 LNHDA and CDR2 SQIVND (reference sequence).

The V call is TRBV5-1, the J call TRBJ1-1, with D perhaps matching TRBD1 (5 bases). In germline, CDR1 is SGHRS, CDR2 YFSETQ. V was trimmed by 2 bases and J by 4 bases, leaving 9 bases between them. The CDR3 consists of 13 residues. For the CDR3, the DNA is TGCGCCAGCAGCTTCGGGGGGGGCACTGAAGCTTTCTTT. Encoded protein: CASSFGGGTEAFF.

The chain has TRBV15 and TRBJ1-4, with D uncertain. Germline CDR1 LNHNV, CDR2 YYDKDF (reference sequence). Trimming removed 0 bases at V and 4 bases at J, with 9 bases between. The CDR3 is 15 residues long. CDR3 sequence reads: CATSRERSLNEKLFF. The CDR3 nucleotides are TGTGCCACCAGCAGAGAGAGAAGCCTTAATGAAAAACTGTTTTTT.

The CDR3 loop reads CASSPSGNTGELFF. The CDR3 DNA follows: TGTGCCAGCAGCCCGAGCGGAAACACCGGGGAGCTGTTTTTT. This rearrangement joins TRBV9 to TRBJ2-2; possible D gene TRBD2, 5 bases. The germline gives CDR1 SGDLS, CDR2 YYNGEE. The CDR3 is 14 residues long. The V gene lost 4 bases and the J gene lost 2 bases, with 9 bases spanning the gap.

The chain employs TRBV19 and TRBJ2-7; 8 bases line up with TRBD2. The CDR3 spans 14 residues. The germline CDR1 and CDR2 sequences are LNHDA and SQIVND (reference sequence). V was pared by 7 bases and J by 7 bases, with 12 bases of the junction left unmatched. CDR3 protein: CASINRAGAGEQYF. CDR3 DNA: TGTGCCAGTATCAACCGAGCGGGAGCAGGGGAGCAGTACTTC.

The chain combines TRBV28 with TRBJ1-2; 8 nucleotides line up with TRBD1. J lost 4 bases, V lost 4 bases, and 5 bases had no gene match. CDR1 and CDR2 (germline): MDHEN, SYDVKM. This CDR3 contains 14 residues. The CDR3 sequence is CASSSGQGRYGYTF. The CDR3 DNA reads as TGTGCCAGCAGTTCTGGACAGGGTCGCTATGGCTACACCTTC.

The V gene is TRBV28, the J gene TRBJ2-7; the D is unclear. Deletions cut 5 bases from V and 0 bases from J, with 8 bases between. CDR3 size: 13 residues. CDR1 is MDHEN and CDR2 is SYDVKM in the germline V gene. CDR3 DNA sequence: TGTGCCAGCAGTGGCGGCTACTCCTACGAGCAGTACTTC. It is translated as CASSGGYSYEQYF.

The CDR3 sequence: CASSFGGDNEQFF. Written as DNA, the CDR3 is TGCGCCAGCAGCTTTGGGGGGGACAATGAGCAGTTCTTC. This chain connects TRBV5-1 to TRBJ2-1, with TRBD2 matching 7 bases. Germline trimming cut 2 bases from V and 5 bases from J; bases unmatched to any gene: 1. Per germline, CDR1 SGHRS and CDR2 YFSETQ. The CDR3 has 13 amino acids.

In the case of this clone: Within the sample, other DNA sequences also encode this same CDR3. The V and J genes are TRBV4-1 and TRBJ2-5, with D possibly being TRBD1 (5 bases). The germline V and J ends were trimmed by 8 bases and 5 bases, with 24 bases remaining between them. This CDR3 is 16 amino acids long. CDR1 MGHRA and CDR2 YSYEKL come from the germline V gene. The CDR3 DNA reads TGCGCCAGCTCAAGGGGTATACCTCTGAGTAGGGAGACCCAGTACTTC. Protein product: CASSRGIPLSRETQYF.

The chain combines TRBV7-3 with TRBJ2-5; 16 bases are a match to TRBD2. Germline V lookup: CDR1 SGHTA, CDR2 FQGTGA. J gave up 10 bases and V 6 bases, and 14 bases lay outside the gene matches. CDR3 size: 17 residues. The CDR3: CASSTGTSGRGSQGQYF. CDR3 nucleotide sequence: TGTGCCAGCAGTACCGGGACTAGCGGGAGGGGCTCCCAGGGCCAGTACTTC.

The chain combines TRBV7-8 with TRBJ2-2, with 8 bases aligning to TRBD2. This CDR3 is built from 17 residues. Germline-derived CDR1 and CDR2 are SGHVS and FQNEAQ. The J segment lost 4 bases and the V segment lost 2 bases, leaving 9 bases of the junction unmatched. This CDR3 reads CASSLRRGRGGTGELFF. As DNA, the CDR3 is TGTGCCAGCAGCTTAAGGCGGGGCCGGGGGGGCACCGGGGAGCTGTTTTTT.

This chain uses TRBV27 with TRBJ1-5; maybe TRBD1 (6 bases). The CDR3 is 15 residues long. Germline CDR1 MNHEY, CDR2 SMNVEV (reference sequence). V lost 8 bases to trimming and J lost 0 bases, with 14 bases between them. The CDR3 DNA is TGTGCCAGCGGCGTACAGGGACGTAGCAATCAGCCCCAGCATTTT. Protein: CASGVQGRSNQPQHF.

The sample holds one count of this clone. The chain couples TRBV5-1 to TRBJ2-1; D may be TRBD1 (6 bases). CDR1 SGHRS and CDR2 YFSETQ come from the germline V gene. The CDR3 is 15 residues long. Trimming removed 4 bases from V and 5 bases from J, with 16 bases in between. The CDR3 DNA reads TGCGCCAGCAGCCGATTGACTACAGGGAACAATGAGCAGTTCTTC. The encoded protein is CASSRLTTGNNEQFF. The whole variable domain, filled in from reference TRBV5-1 and TRBJ2-1, reads KAGVTQTPRYLIKTRGQQVTLSCSPISGHRSVSWYQQTPGQGLQFLFEYFSETQRNKGNFPGRFSGRQFSNSRSEMNVSTLELGDSALYLCASSRLTTGNNEQFFGPGTRLTVL.

V usage is TRBV29-1 and J usage is TRBJ2-1; 13 bases fit TRBD2. The CDR3 sequence is 17 residues long. The germline V gene has CDR1 SQVTM and CDR2 ANQGSEA. V gave up 3 bases and J gave up 0 bases; unmatched junction bases: 5. CDR3 coding DNA: TGCAGCGTTGACGGGACTAGCGGGACCAGCTCCTACAATGAGCAGTTCTTC. As protein: CSVDGTSGTSSYNEQFF.

V gene TRBV25-1 combines with J gene TRBJ2-1; D gene uncertain. Trimming took 6 bases from V and 11 from J, leaving 11 bases between them. The length of the CDR3 is 11 residues. CDR1 is MGHDK, CDR2 SYGVNS, per germline. CDR3 sequence: CASSPAEKQFF. CDR3 DNA: TGTGCCAGCAGCCCCGCGGAGAAGCAGTTCTTC.

The chain employs TRBV28 and TRBJ2-7, with 10 positions matching TRBD2. This CDR3 has 16 residues. In germline, CDR1 is MDHEN, CDR2 SYDVKM. V lost 5 bases to trimming and J lost 1 base; unmatched junction nucleotides: 8. DNA for the CDR3: TGTGCCAGCAGTCGCATTCCTAGCGGGAGTTCCTACGAGCAGTACTTC. It encodes CASSRIPSGSSYEQYF.

The V gene is TRBV6-1, the J gene TRBJ1-4; D possibly corresponds to TRBD1 (5 bases). V lost 7 bases, J lost 8 bases, and 17 bases lay in between. CDR1 and CDR2 (germline): MNHNS, SASEGT. The CDR3 runs 14 residues. CDR3 region: CASKSGASSEKLFF. DNA of the CDR3: TGTGCCAGCAAGAGCGGGGCGAGTAGCGAAAAACTGTTTTTT.

This clone was seen a single time. The V call is TRBV4-1, the J call TRBJ2-7; D gene uncertain. The V gene's germline CDR1 is MGHRA and CDR2 YSYEKL. V was cut by 2 bases and J by 3 bases, with 8 bases left in between. CDR3 length equals 13 residues. The CDR3 is CASSQQSNYEQYF. In DNA form, the CDR3 reads TGCGCCAGCAGCCAACAATCAAACTACGAGCAGTACTTC.

The CDR3 DNA reads as TGTGCCAGCAGGTCATCCGGGACACCCTCTAACTATGGCTACACCTTC. It encodes CASRSSGTPSNYGYTF. This chain joins TRBV7-9 and TRBJ1-2, with TRBD1 as a possible D gene (6 bases). With 6 bases removed from V and 0 bases from J, the gap between germline ends came to 17 bases. Germline loops: CDR1 SEHNR, CDR2 FQNEAQ (reference sequence). The CDR3 length is 16 residues.

This chain links TRBV7-3 with TRBJ2-5, with 7 positions matching TRBD1. Germline V gene lookup returns CDR1 SGHTA and CDR2 FQGTGA. This CDR3 has 15 amino acids. V was clipped by 0 bases and J by 5 bases; unmatched bases: 6. CDR3 in DNA: TGTGCCAGCAGCTTAACCGACAGGGTCTGGGAGACCCAGTACTTC. Translating gives CASSLTDRVWETQYF.

The V gene is TRBV11-3, the J gene TRBJ2-3; no definite D call. Germline CDR1 is SGHNT and CDR2 is YENEEA. Trimming cost V 1 base and J 0 bases, with 5 bases left between them. The CDR3 totals 14 residues. The CDR3 DNA is TGTGCCAGCAGCTTAGTGGCTAGCACAGATACGCAGTATTTT. Its protein is CASSLVASTDTQYF. The full variable domain, rest sourced from reference TRBV11-3 and TRBJ2-3, is EAGVVQSPRYKIIEKKQPVAFWCNPISGHNTLYWYLQNLGQGPELLIRYENEEAVDDSQLPKDRFSAERLKGVDSTLKIQPAELGDSAVYLCASSLVASTDTQYFGPGTRLTVL.

The V call is TRBV6-1, the J call TRBJ1-2, with no clear D. The CDR3 is 13 residues long. Germline lookup yields CDR1 MNHNS and CDR2 SASEGT. Here the CDR3 reads CAGRGQANYGYTF. The DNA of the CDR3 is TGTGCGGGCCGGGGTCAGGCTAACTATGGCTACACCTTC.

V and J are TRBV5-8 and TRBJ2-1; TRBD1 aligns across 7 bases. The CDR3 covers 15 residues. Per germline, CDR1 SGHTS and CDR2 YDEGEE. V lost 0 bases to trimming and J lost 8 bases; unmatched junction nucleotides: 8. CDR3 coding DNA: TGTGCCAGCAGCTTGGAGGGGGCCCCGAGCGATGAGCAGTTCTTC. The encoded protein is CASSLEGAPSDEQFF.